The 32 T cell receptor beta chains below were found in one sample sequenced in a study of T-cell memory formation after mild COVID-19. TCRdb used MiXCR to reprocess the 5' RACE reads, holding one entry per CDR3 protein. The table has 100,000 to 130,000 distinct CDR3 sequences, around 17% seen once; the top ten hold approximately 5.5%. The material sequenced was PBMCs or a T cell subset sorted from them (not recorded which). The origin of the receptors is a young man who had mild COVID-19 (a few samples of this study predate the infection). Cell type and time point are not known.

In this sample, this clonotype turned up a few times. The chain combines TRBV18 with TRBJ2-3; D may match TRBD1 or TRBD2 (5 bases each). The CDR3 runs 16 residues. The V gene lost 2 bases and the J gene lost 3 bases, with 15 bases spanning the gap. The germline V gene has CDR1 KGHSH and CDR2 LQKENI. The DNA for the CDR3 is TGTGCCAGCTCACCAGGGGACCCTGGGGGAACAGATACGCAGTATTTT. This codes for CASSPGDPGGTDTQYF.

The chain links TRBV7-2 to TRBJ2-1; 7 nucleotides line up with TRBD1. The germline gives CDR1 SGHTA, CDR2 FQGNSA. Unmatched junction bases numbered 5, after V lost 6 bases and J lost 3 bases. CDR3 length: 14 residues. CDR3 protein: CASRRDRIYNEQFF. CDR3 nucleotide sequence: TGTGCCAGCAGACGGGACAGAATCTACAATGAGCAGTTCTTC.

The chain uses TRBV25-1 and TRBJ2-4, with D perhaps TRBD2 (6 bases). V dropped 4 bases and J dropped 0 bases, with 10 bases sitting between them. The germline V gene has CDR1 MGHDK and CDR2 SYGVNS. The length of the CDR3 is 15 residues. The CDR3 coding sequence is TGTGCCAGCAGTGTCGGGGGACTAGCCAAAAACATTCAGTACTTC. Translated, it gives CASSVGGLAKNIQYF.

This clonotype was observed a few times. CDR3 DNA sequence: TGCGCCAGCAGCCGGATGGGGGGGCTGTCAGAGACCCAGTACTTC. Translated: CASSRMGGLSETQYF. V gene TRBV4-1 combines with J gene TRBJ2-5; TRBD2 is a possible D gene (7 bases). The germline gives CDR1 MGHRA, CDR2 YSYEKL. The CDR3 has 15 residues. Between the trimmed V and J ends, which lost 4 bases and 4 bases, there was a span of 16 bases.

This clonotype was seen ten or more times. The V gene is TRBV5-1, the J gene TRBJ2-1; 10 nucleotides line up with TRBD1. The CDR3 totals 16 residues. The ends lost 0 bases at V and 2 bases at J; junction bases unmatched: 2. The V gene's germline CDR1 is SGHRS and CDR2 YFSETQ. The CDR3 reads CASSLETGGPYNEQFF. The CDR3 DNA is TGCGCCAGCAGCTTGGAGACAGGGGGCCCCTACAATGAGCAGTTCTTC.

This clonotype was counted a few times. The chain has TRBV2 and TRBJ1-2; no clear D. V shed 3 bases and J shed 3 bases, with 8 bases lying between them. The germline V gene encodes CDR1 SNHLY and CDR2 FYNNEI. The CDR3 consists of 13 residues. CDR3 DNA: TGTGCCAGCAGTGATTCGGCTTACTATGGCTACACCTTC. Protein product: CASSDSAYYGYTF.

This clonotype came up a few times. J is TRBJ2-7 and V is TRBV28; 9 bases match TRBD1. Trimming removed 4 bases from V and 3 bases from J; junction bases left unmatched: 7. The CDR3 runs 15 residues. The germline gives CDR1 MDHEN, CDR2 SYDVKM. The CDR3 nucleotides are TGTGCCAGCAGTTCGGGGACAGGGTCCGTCTACGAGCAGTACGTC. It codes for CASSSGTGSVYEQYV.

The genes are TRBV9 and TRBJ1-2; tentatively, D is TRBD1 (6 bases). V dropped 3 bases and J dropped 0 bases, with 15 bases sitting between them. The CDR3 consists of 16 residues. Germline V gene lookup returns CDR1 SGDLS and CDR2 YYNGEE. The CDR3 reads CASSAQRTAPNYGYTF. The CDR3 DNA reads as TGTGCCAGCAGCGCCCAAAGGACAGCTCCTAACTATGGCTACACCTTC.

This clonotype was picked up a small number of times. This chain connects TRBV5-1 to TRBJ2-5, with TRBD1 as a possible D gene (6 bases). Trimming left V 3 bases short and J 1 base short, with 13 bases between. The CDR3 covers 15 residues. Germline lookup yields CDR1 SGHRS and CDR2 YFSETQ. In DNA, the CDR3 is TGCGCCAGCAGCTGGCTGATGGGGGCCCAAGAGACCCAGTACTTC. Translated: CASSWLMGAQETQYF.

The chain links TRBV7-3 to TRBJ2-3, with 7 bases fitting TRBD1. The germline CDR1 and CDR2 sequences are SGHTA and FQGTGA. This CDR3 is 11 amino acids long. The V segment lost 4 bases and the J segment 9 bases; nucleotides outside the gene matches: 1. Here the CDR3 reads CASSSDRTQYF. The DNA of the CDR3 is TGTGCCAGCAGCTCGGACAGGACGCAGTATTTT.

This clonotype has more than one count but fewer than ten. The chain joins TRBV7-9 to TRBJ2-5; 9 positions agree with TRBD2. Germline lookup yields CDR1 SEHNR and CDR2 FQNEAQ (reference sequence). The CDR3 has 13 residues. J lost 6 bases, V lost 7 bases, and 6 bases had no gene match. CDR3 DNA: TGTGCCAGCACCCTAGCGGGGATTCAGACCCAGTACTTC. Translated, it gives CASTLAGIQTQYF.

The chain couples TRBV20-1 to TRBJ1-4; D gene unclear. The CDR3 consists of 13 residues. Per the germline V gene, CDR1 is DFQATT and CDR2 is SNEGSKA (reference sequence). Trimming took off 2 bases at V and 7 bases at J, with 11 bases between the two ends. This CDR3 is CSARRGVSEKLFF. The DNA for the CDR3 is TGCAGTGCTAGACGCGGGGTTAGTGAAAAACTGTTTTTT.

This clonotype was detected only once. Given a much more abundant clone one base away, this may be a read error. Because it lacks the conserved phenylalanine or tryptophan at the end, this CDR3 is likely a read error. The chain links TRBV12-3 or TRBV12-4 to TRBJ2-5; TRBD2 matches at 7 bases. This CDR3 is built from 13 residues. V lost 4 bases and J lost 4; bases outside the gene matches: 3. CDR3 loop: CASSSGGRETQYI. In DNA, the CDR3 is TGTGCCAGCAGTTCGGGGGGAAGAGAGACCCAGTACATC.

V usage is TRBV12-3 or TRBV12-4 and J usage is TRBJ1-2, with a possible D match to TRBD1 (6 bases). CDR3 length: 13 amino acids. V lost 2 bases and J 6 bases, leaving 10 bases between the germline ends. The CDR3 reads CASSLSSGDGYTF. The CDR3 DNA is TGTGCCAGCAGTTTAAGTTCAGGGGATGGCTACACCTTC.

This clonotype was detected ten times or more. In DNA form, the CDR3 reads TGCAGTGCCAATCCCGGGACAGGGGTGAAGGAGACCCAGTACTTC. Residues: CSANPGTGVKETQYF. The rearrangement joins TRBV20-1 to TRBJ2-5, with 10 positions matching TRBD1. From germline, CDR1 is DFQATT and CDR2 SNEGSKA (reference sequence). The CDR3 extends over 15 amino acids. J was trimmed by 5 bases and V by 6 bases; bases with no gene match: 12.

The rearrangement links TRBV3-1 to TRBJ2-2, with 8 nucleotides matching TRBD2. The germline CDR1 and CDR2 sequences are LGHDT and YNNKEL (reference sequence). With 0 bases clipped from V and 2 bases from J, the junction kept 5 bases outside the gene matches. There are 17 residues in the CDR3. CDR3 residues: CASSQDPAGANTGELFF. As DNA, the CDR3 is TGTGCCAGCAGCCAAGATCCAGCGGGGGCAAACACCGGGGAGCTGTTTTTT.

This clonotype was seen a few times. The rearrangement joins TRBV28 to TRBJ1-3, with unresolved D. V dropped 1 base and J dropped 0 bases, with 7 bases sitting between them. The CDR3 sequence is 15 residues long. Germline V gene data show CDR1 as MDHEN and CDR2 as SYDVKM. The DNA of the CDR3 is TGTGCCAGCAGTTTATCCCCGGTCTCTGGAAACACCATATATTTT. Amino acids: CASSLSPVSGNTIYF. Full variable domain (outside the CDR3, taken from reference TRBV28 and TRBJ1-3): DVKVTQSSRYLVKRTGEKVFLECVQDMDHENMFWYRQDPGLGLRLIYFSYDVKMKEKGDIPEGYSVSREKKERFSLILESASTNQTSMYLCASSLSPVSGNTIYFGEGSWLTVV.

This clonotype was recorded a few times. The chain carries TRBV6-2 or TRBV6-3 and TRBJ2-1, with 7 positions matching TRBD1. V trimming: 8 bases; J trimming: 2 bases; junction bases outside the gene matches: 9. The CDR3 sequence is 15 residues long. CDR1 is MNHEY, CDR2 SVGEGT, per germline. CDR3 in amino acids: CASGKGQFTYNEQFF. Here the CDR3 DNA reads TGTGCCAGCGGAAAGGGACAGTTTACCTACAATGAGCAGTTCTTC.

In its sample, this clonotype was seen a few times. The CDR3 DNA reads as TGTGCCAGCTCACCAAGGGCGGTCGAGGTCGAGACCCAGTACTTC. As protein: CASSPRAVEVETQYF. V and J are TRBV18 and TRBJ2-5, with D unresolved. This CDR3 has 15 residues. The V end was cut by 2 bases, the J end by 5 bases, with 15 bases between. Looked up from germline, CDR1 is KGHSH and CDR2 is LQKENI.

V gene TRBV7-6 combines with J gene TRBJ2-7, with a tentative D call TRBD2 (5 bases). The CDR3 length is 14 residues. CDR1 SGHVS and CDR2 FNYEAQ come from the germline V gene. The V end lost 5 bases, the J end lost 3 bases, and 14 bases lay between the germline ends. This CDR3 reads CASSPLGAYYEQYV. CDR3 DNA: TGTGCCAGCAGCCCACTGGGAGCCTACTACGAGCAGTACGTC.

This clonotype came up a few times. The V call is TRBV5-1, the J call TRBJ2-1; TRBD1 matches at 9 bases. The CDR3 sequence is 13 residues long. Germline V gene data show CDR1 as SGHRS and CDR2 as YFSETQ. The trim removed 6 bases at V and 4 bases at J, leaving 2 bases unmatched. Here the CDR3 reads CASIDRGYNEQFF. The CDR3 coding sequence is TGCGCCAGCATCGACAGGGGGTACAATGAGCAGTTCTTC. The entire variable domain, with the rest obtained from reference TRBV5-1 and TRBJ2-1, is as follows: KAGVTQTPRYLIKTRGQQVTLSCSPISGHRSVSWYQQTPGQGLQFLFEYFSETQRNKGNFPGRFSGRQFSNSRSEMNVSTLELGDSALYLCASIDRGYNEQFFGPGTRLTVL.

This clonotype was counted only a few times. The CDR3 DNA sequence: TGCGCCAGCAGCCACAGTAGACAGGGAGGCACTGAAGCTTTCTTT. Protein product: CASSHSRQGGTEAFF. J is TRBJ1-1 and V is TRBV4-1, with TRBD1 identical over 7 bases. The CDR3 has 15 residues. The V segment lost 3 bases and the J segment 4 bases; nucleotides outside the gene matches: 8. Germline CDR1 is MGHRA and CDR2 is YSYEKL.

This chain uses TRBV7-2 with TRBJ1-2; 7 bases map to TRBD1. Per germline, CDR1 SGHTA and CDR2 FQGNSA. With 4 bases clipped from V and 4 bases from J, the junction kept 12 bases outside the gene matches. This CDR3 is 16 amino acids long. Here the CDR3 DNA reads TGTGCCAGCAGCTCAACCTCAGGGGGTCTGCCCTATGGCTACACCTTC. This codes for CASSSTSGGLPYGYTF. Looking up the rest from reference TRBV7-2 and TRBJ1-2 gives the full variable domain: GAGVSQSPSNKVTEKGKDVELRCDPISGHTALYWYRQSLGQGLEFLIYFQGNSAPDKSGLPSDRFSAERTGGSVSTLTIQRTQQEDSAVYLCASSSTSGGLPYGYTFGSGTRLTVV.

This rearrangement joins TRBV18 to TRBJ2-2; a possible D gene is TRBD1 (5 bases). The CDR3 spans 15 residues. Trimming stripped 3 bases from V and 1 base from J, with 9 bases between. Germline CDR1 reads KGHSH; CDR2 reads LQKENI. CDR3 bases: TGTGCCAGCTCACCCACGACAGTGAACACCGGGGAGCTGTTTTTT. Protein sequence: CASSPTTVNTGELFF.

This clonotype appeared a few times. V gene TRBV12-3 or TRBV12-4 combines with J gene TRBJ2-7; 10 bases are a match to TRBD1. CDR3 length equals 13 residues. V was pared by 4 bases and J by 3 bases, with 0 bases of the junction left unmatched. Written as DNA, the CDR3 is TGTGCCAGCAGTTGGGACAGGGGCTACGAGCAGTACGTC. Encoded protein: CASSWDRGYEQYV.

The chain has TRBV7-9 and TRBJ2-1; TRBD2 matches at 14 bases. CDR3 size: 18 residues. Germline CDR1 reads SEHNR; CDR2 reads FQNEAQ (reference sequence). The junction had 9 bases not matched to a gene; V was cut back by 5 bases and J by 3 bases. CDR3 nucleotide sequence: TGTGCCAGCAGCCCTTCTCCGGGACTAGCGGGGGTCTACAATGAGCAGTTCTTC. This translates into CASSPSPGLAGVYNEQFF.

This clonotype was picked up a small number of times. V is TRBV7-9 and J is TRBJ2-7; the D call may be TRBD1 or TRBD2 (5 bases each). This CDR3 contains 12 residues. CDR1 SEHNR and CDR2 FQNEAQ come from the germline V gene (reference sequence). V shed 5 bases and J shed 6 bases, with 11 bases lying between them. The CDR3 here is CASSVPGGEQYF. Written as DNA, the CDR3 is TGTGCCAGCAGCGTACCTGGGGGCGAGCAGTACTTC. The whole variable domain, remainder taken from reference TRBV7-9 and TRBJ2-7, is DTGVSQNPRHKITKRGQNVTFRCDPISEHNRLYWYRQTLGQGPEFLTYFQNEAQLEKSRLLSDRFSAERPKGSFSTLEIQRTEQGDSAMYLCASSVPGGEQYFGPGTRLTVT.

This clonotype is classed as medium-sized. The chain's CDR3 is CASSYWAVQETQYF. The CDR3 coding sequence is TGTGCCAGCAGCTATTGGGCCGTGCAAGAGACCCAGTACTTC. The V and J genes are TRBV7-9 and TRBJ2-5; D is unclear. V was clipped by 4 bases and J by 2 bases, with 11 bases between them. Germline lookup yields CDR1 SEHNR and CDR2 FQNEAQ (reference sequence). The CDR3 extends over 14 amino acids.

The V call is TRBV24-1, the J call TRBJ2-5; no clear D. This CDR3 is 12 amino acids long. V was shortened by 0 bases and J by 4 bases, with 2 bases between the two germline ends. Germline assignment: CDR1 KGHDR and CDR2 SFDVKD. The CDR3 DNA follows: TGTGCCACCAGTGATTTGCGAGAGACCCAGTACTTC. Protein: CATSDLRETQYF.

There are a few counts of this clonotype. J is TRBJ2-1 and V is TRBV5-6; 8 bases agree with TRBD2. The CDR3 contains 16 residues. The V gene's germline CDR1 is SGHDT and CDR2 YYEEEE. The V gene end was trimmed by 2 bases and the J gene end by 7 bases; junction bases not matched to a gene: 11. Written as DNA, the CDR3 is TGTGCCAGCAGCTTCCCAGGGGCGCGGGGGGATAATGAGCAGTTCTTC. It translates to CASSFPGARGDNEQFF. The full variable domain, in which reference TRBV5-6 and TRBJ2-1 provide the parts outside the CDR3, is DAGVTQSPTHLIKTRGQQVTLRCSPKSGHDTVSWYQQALGQGPQFIFQYYEEEERQRGNFPDRFSGHQFPNYSSELNVNALLLGDSALYLCASSFPGARGDNEQFFGPGTRLTVL.

This clonotype was seen only a few times. The chain combines TRBV3-1 with TRBJ2-7, with 8 bases lining up with TRBD2. Trimming removed 3 bases from V and 1 base from J; junction bases left unmatched: 8. The germline V gene has CDR1 LGHDT and CDR2 YNNKEL (reference sequence). The CDR3 consists of 16 residues. In DNA, the CDR3 is TGTGCCAGCAGCCAGGTTAGCGGGACCTCGTCCTACGAGCAGTACTTC. It encodes CASSQVSGTSSYEQYF.

This clonotype has ten or more counts. V and J are TRBV30 and TRBJ2-2, with D possibly TRBD1 on 6 matching bases. Trimming removed 5 bases from V and 1 base from J, with 17 bases in between. The germline V gene encodes CDR1 GTSNPN and CDR2 SVGIG (reference sequence). The CDR3 has 16 amino acids. The CDR3 DNA follows: TGTGCCTGGGATCTTGCGCTAGGGGGGAACACCGGGGAGCTGTTTTTT. Amino acid sequence: CAWDLALGGNTGELFF. Drawing the rest from reference TRBV30 and TRBJ2-2, the complete variable domain is SQTIHQWPATLVQPVGSPLSLECTVEGTSNPNLYWYRQAAGRGLQLLFYSVGIGQISSEVPQNLSASRPQDRQFILSSKKLLLSDSGFYLCAWDLALGGNTGELFFGEGSRLTVL.